This entry describes one T cell receptor (beta chain). TCRdb's copy holds only in-frame clones and misses some; the assay was immunoSEQ multiplex PCR. The table includes fewer than 80,000 clones, about 86% detected once. The data were obtained in a study of OX40 agonist ivuxolimab in advanced cancers. Study at large: Ivuxolimab was delivered to patients intravenously every 2 weeks at doses spanning 0.01 to 10 mg/kg. Averaging approximately 60 years in age, with a range of roughly 20 to 90, the cohort was approximately 87% male.

Trimming cost V 0 bases and J 7 bases; bases outside gene matches: 6. The V gene's germline CDR1 is MNHNY and CDR2 SVGAGI (reference sequence). The CDR3 length is 16 residues. This receptor was taken from an adult with an advanced solid tumor such as melanoma, head and neck, liver or kidney cancer. V is TRBV6-6 and J is TRBJ2-1; 10 positions match TRBD2. The source was CD4+ or CD8+ T cells sorted from blood, collected in a trial of the OX40 agonist ivuxolimab. CDR3 in amino acids: CASSYSLAGGENEQFF. The CDR3 coding sequence is TGTGCCAGCAGTTACTCATTAGCGGGAGGTGAAAATGAGCAGTTCTTC.